This T cell receptor beta chain was observed in a study of cytomegalovirus exposure and HLA in healthy donors. Whole-study findings and limits: Later analysis suggested links between common viral pathogens and several top significant clusters.

About this clone itself: What it recognizes is unknown.

This CDR3 is built from 18 residues. Unmatched junction bases numbered 14, after V lost 4 bases and J lost 2 bases. From germline, CDR1 is SGHTA and CDR2 FQGNSA. The primer mix had 60 Vbeta and 13 Jbeta primers. Assay used: immunoSEQ multiplex PCR; TCRdb lists only in-frame clones, some missing. The repertoire consists of 100,000 or so clones, with 79% occurring once and the leading ten covering 3% to 3.5%. This clonotype was obtained from a woman in her 40s in good health and CMV-seronegative. The rearrangement uses TRBV7-2 and TRBJ2-5, with 9 bases lining up with TRBD2. Sample: PBMCs. The CDR3 DNA reads as TGTGCCAGCAGCTCCCCCAGTGGTCGACTAGCGGTACAAGAGACCCAGTACTTC. Its protein is CASSSPSGRLAVQETQYF. The full variable domain, with the rest looked up from reference TRBV7-2 and TRBJ2-5, is GAGVSQSPSNKVTEKGKDVELRCDPISGHTALYWYRQSLGQGLEFLIYFQGNSAPDKSGLPSDRFSAERTGGSVSTLTIQRTQQEDSAVYLCASSSPSGRLAVQETQYFGPGTRLLVL.